These 29 T cell receptor beta chains were all obtained from the same sample, sequenced in a study of beta chain features in type 1 diabetes. TCRB transcripts that were expressed got sequenced, as all of the isolated RNA had been reverse transcribed. Here immunoSEQ multiplex PCR was the method, and the copy in TCRdb shows in-frame clones only, minus some. Here the sample spans around 250,000 clones, 11% to 15% being singletons. The specimen sequenced was naive CD4+ T cells from blood. These receptors came from a woman aged 40 to 50 in good health.

This clone has just a few counts. The chain is built from TRBV2 and TRBJ2-6; D ambiguous. V was pared by 7 bases and J by 0 bases, with 7 bases between. Germline V lookup: CDR1 SNHLY, CDR2 FYNNEI. The CDR3 runs 14 residues. CDR3 region: CASTVSSGANVLTF. CDR3 nucleotide sequence: TGTGCCAGCACAGTCAGCTCTGGGGCCAACGTCCTGACTTTC.

In this sample, this clone turned up a few times. The V and J genes are TRBV7-2 and TRBJ1-4; D unclear. The V gene's germline CDR1 is SGHTA and CDR2 FQGNSA. The CDR3 consists of 12 residues. V shed 5 bases and J shed 8 bases, with 9 bases lying between them. In DNA form, the CDR3 reads TGTGCCAGCAGCCTCCGGGGAGAAAAACTGTTTTTT. This sequence encodes CASSLRGEKLFF.

This clone was observed a handful of times. The chain joins TRBV6-5 to TRBJ2-2; possible D gene TRBD2, 5 bases. This CDR3 is 13 amino acids long. In germline, CDR1 is MNHEY, CDR2 SVGAGI. V was shortened by 6 bases and J by 5 bases, with 10 bases between the two germline ends. CDR3 sequence (DNA): TGTGCCAGCAGCGGAAGGAGGACCGGGGAGCTGTTTTTT. Its protein is CASSGRRTGELFF.

This clone was found a few times. This chain uses TRBV5-1 with TRBJ1-5; no reliable D call. The CDR3 has 14 residues. Germline CDR1 is SGHRS and CDR2 is YFSETQ. The V and J ends lost 0 bases and 5 bases respectively, with 9 bases between them. The CDR3 loop reads CASSLGGIYQPQHF. CDR3 in DNA: TGCGCCAGCAGCTTGGGAGGAATATATCAGCCCCAGCATTTT.

The chain joins TRBV21-1 to TRBJ1-6; TRBD1 is the table's D call, not checked against the DNA. TRBV21-1 is a pseudogene segment. The CDR3 has 14 residues. The CDR3 DNA sequence: TGTGCCAGCAGCAAACCCAGGGTTGATTCACCCCTCCACTTT. As protein: CASSKPRVDSPLHF.

This clone showed up just a few times. The chain employs TRBV5-1 and TRBJ2-3, with 12 bases aligning to TRBD2. After removal of 1 base from V and 4 bases from J, the junction contained 7 bases not matched to a gene. Germline V gives CDR1 SGHRS, CDR2 YFSETQ. The CDR3 is 17 amino acids. In nucleotides, the CDR3 is TGCGCCAGCAGCTTGAGGGCTAGCGGGGGGGCCGCAGATACGCAGTATTTT. It specifies CASSLRASGGAADTQYF.

The V gene is TRBV4-3, the J gene TRBJ2-1; D remains unclear. Germline CDR1 LGHNA, CDR2 YSLEER. Trimming shortened V by 0 bases and J by 5 bases, and 14 bases separated the two germline ends. The CDR3 length is 16 residues. DNA for the CDR3: TGCGCCAGCAGCCAAGATAACTACGAGCCCCACAATGAGCAGTTCTTC. Translating gives CASSQDNYEPHNEQFF.

The V call is TRBV2, the J call TRBJ1-2, with D perhaps matching TRBD1 (5 bases). V dropped 8 bases and J dropped 5 bases, with 12 bases sitting between them. The germline V gene encodes CDR1 SNHLY and CDR2 FYNNEI. The CDR3 consists of 12 residues. The CDR3 loop reads CASGQGLYGYTF. DNA of the CDR3: TGTGCCAGCGGGCAGGGCCTTTATGGCTACACCTTC.

This clone showed up just a few times. This chain connects TRBV15 to TRBJ2-2; D gene unclear. The ends were cut back, 1 base at V and 7 bases at J, with 4 bases in the middle. Per the germline V gene, CDR1 is LNHNV and CDR2 is YYDKDF (reference sequence). The CDR3 loop spans 12 amino acids. The CDR3 loop reads CATSRVVGELFF. CDR3 coding DNA: TGTGCCACCAGCAGAGTCGTCGGGGAGCTGTTTTTT.

This chain connects TRBV5-1 to TRBJ2-4; TRBD2 matches 8 bases. Looked up from germline, CDR1 is SGHRS and CDR2 is YFSETQ. The trim removed 1 base at V and 1 base at J, leaving 4 bases unmatched. CDR3 length equals 16 residues. The chain's CDR3 is CASSLSGGAAKNIQYF. CDR3 coding DNA: TGCGCCAGCAGCTTGTCCGGGGGGGCGGCCAAAAACATTCAGTACTTC. Using reference TRBV5-1 and TRBJ2-4 for the parts outside the CDR3, the full variable domain is KAGVTQTPRYLIKTRGQQVTLSCSPISGHRSVSWYQQTPGQGLQFLFEYFSETQRNKGNFPGRFSGRQFSNSRSEMNVSTLELGDSALYLCASSLSGGAAKNIQYFGAGTRLSVL.

The rearrangement links TRBV27 to TRBJ1-1, with D hard to call. Germline CDR1 is MNHEY and CDR2 is SMNVEV (reference sequence). V lost 6 bases and J lost 11, with 16 bases in between. The length of the CDR3 is 12 residues. Written as DNA, the CDR3 is TGTGCCAGCAGCCCGATGGCAGGCCACGCTTTCTTT. It translates to CASSPMAGHAFF.

This chain joins TRBV6-5 and TRBJ1-5; no definite D call. This CDR3 is built from 12 residues. The ends were cut back, 11 bases at V and 3 bases at J, with 11 bases in the middle. Germline values: CDR1 MNHEY, CDR2 SVGAGI. The DNA of the CDR3 is TGTGCCGGCGGCAGCTACAATCAGCCCCAGCATTTT. Translating it yields CAGGSYNQPQHF.

This clone was seen more than once but under ten times. The rearrangement links TRBV27 to TRBJ2-2, with TRBD1 as a possible D gene (6 bases). This CDR3 is built from 15 residues. Per germline, CDR1 MNHEY and CDR2 SMNVEV (reference sequence). V dropped 4 bases and J dropped 4 bases, with 13 bases sitting between them. CDR3 in amino acids: CASSWQGWSTGELFF. CDR3 DNA sequence: TGTGCCAGCAGTTGGCAGGGGTGGAGCACCGGGGAGCTGTTTTTT.

The genes are TRBV5-1 and TRBJ2-3; D gene unclear. Deletions cut 0 bases from V and 0 bases from J, with 8 bases between. The CDR3 has 15 residues. Germline V gene lookup returns CDR1 SGHRS and CDR2 YFSETQ. The CDR3 loop is CASSLDGTSTDTQYF. The CDR3 DNA follows: TGCGCCAGCAGCTTGGACGGTACTAGCACAGATACGCAGTATTTT.

This clone came up a few times. The gene calls are TRBV5-1 and TRBJ2-3, with D maybe TRBD2 (6 bases). Trimming cost V 3 bases and J 1 base, with 15 bases left between them. This CDR3 spans 16 amino acids. CDR1 SGHRS and CDR2 YFSETQ come from the germline V gene. The CDR3 nucleotides are TGCGCCAGCAGCTGGCGGGGCGGGGACGGCACAGATACGCAGTATTTT. Translated, it gives CASSWRGGDGTDTQYF.

V usage is TRBV5-4 and J usage is TRBJ1-2; D possibly corresponds to TRBD1 (6 bases). The V end lost 10 bases, the J end lost 7 bases, and 17 bases lay between the germline ends. The V gene's germline CDR1 is SGHNT and CDR2 YYREEE (reference sequence). The CDR3 is 12 residues long. The CDR3 coding sequence is TGTGCCGTATCCGGGGGGCAGGGTGGCTACACCTTC. Amino acids: CAVSGGQGGYTF.

This clone occurred a few times. This CDR3 is CASSDGQGITEAFF. CDR3 nucleotides: TGTGCCAGCAGTGATGGACAGGGTATCACTGAAGCTTTCTTT. The rearrangement links TRBV2 to TRBJ1-1; TRBD1 matches 8 bases. The length of the CDR3 is 14 residues. V gave up 3 bases and J gave up 4 bases; unmatched junction bases: 4. Germline values: CDR1 SNHLY, CDR2 FYNNEI.

This chain links TRBV18 with TRBJ1-4; the D is unclear. The ends were cut back, 4 bases at V and 3 bases at J, with 15 bases in the middle. Per the germline V gene, CDR1 is KGHSH and CDR2 is LQKENI. The CDR3 spans 16 residues. DNA for the CDR3: TGTGCCAGCTCACTGATCCCTTGGGCATCTAATGAAAAACTGTTTTTT. The encoded protein is CASSLIPWASNEKLFF. Drawing the rest from reference TRBV18 and TRBJ1-4, the complete variable domain is NAGVMQNPRHLVRRRGQEARLRCSPMKGHSHVYWYRQLPEEGLKFMVYLQKENIIDESGMPKERFSAEFPKEGPSILRIQQVVRGDSAAYFCASSLIPWASNEKLFFGSGTQLSVL.

J is TRBJ2-3 and V is TRBV18, with 7 nucleotides matching TRBD2. The CDR3 spans 16 residues. The V and J ends lost 3 bases and 0 bases, in that order; junction bases with no gene match: 6. Germline CDR1 is KGHSH and CDR2 is LQKENI. The CDR3 nucleotides read TGTGCCAGCTCACCCCCGGGTAGCGGGAGCACAGATACGCAGTATTTT. Translated, it gives CASSPPGSGSTDTQYF.

The CDR3 DNA reads as TGCGCCAGCAGCCCTACGTACGGGGGGTCAGAAGATACGCAGTATTTT. As protein: CASSPTYGGSEDTQYF. J is TRBJ2-3 and V is TRBV5-1, with 7 bases identical to TRBD2. This CDR3 region has 16 residues. The V segment lost 4 bases and the J segment 5 bases; nucleotides outside the gene matches: 13. Germline loops: CDR1 SGHRS, CDR2 YFSETQ.

The chain is built from TRBV5-1 and TRBJ2-1; D unclear. Germline V gives CDR1 SGHRS, CDR2 YFSETQ. Trimming took off 3 bases at V and 5 bases at J, with 6 bases between the two ends. The CDR3 runs 12 residues. The CDR3 loop reads CASSYPNNEQFF. The CDR3 DNA reads as TGCGCCAGCAGCTATCCCAACAATGAGCAGTTCTTC.

This clone was seen a handful of times. This chain links TRBV7-8 with TRBJ2-5; D is unclear. The CDR3 length is 14 residues. The germline V gene encodes CDR1 SGHVS and CDR2 FQNEAQ. Trimming cost V 3 bases and J 4 bases, with 12 bases left between them. CDR3 nucleotides: TGTGCCAGCAGCTTGGTAGAGTCGGGAGAGACCCAGTACTTC. It yields the protein CASSLVESGETQYF. Variable domain in full (rest from reference TRBV7-8 and TRBJ2-5): GAGVSQSPRYKVAKRGQDVALRCDPISGHVSLFWYQQALGQGPEFLTYFQNEAQLDKSGLPSDRFFAERPEGSVSTLKIQRTQQEDSAVYLCASSLVESGETQYFGPGTRLLVL.

The chain combines TRBV6-6 with TRBJ2-7; 7 bases agree with TRBD2. Germline V gives CDR1 MNHNY, CDR2 SVGAGI (reference sequence). The CDR3 spans 15 residues. The ends lost 5 bases at V and 6 bases at J; junction bases unmatched: 13. The CDR3 region has the DNA TGTGCCAGCAGTAAGAACCGGGAAGGGGAGGGCGAGCAGTACTTC. Translation gives CASSKNREGEGEQYF.

This clone occurred once. The rearrangement uses TRBV6-6 and TRBJ1-5, with 7 bases matching TRBD1. Trimming at V came to 2 bases and at J to 8 bases, leaving 6 bases not matched to a gene. Germline V gene data show CDR1 as MNHNY and CDR2 as SVGAGI (reference sequence). The CDR3 has 14 residues. CDR3: CASSYRGLGEPQHF. CDR3 nucleotides: TGTGCCAGCAGTTACAGGGGGCTAGGGGAGCCCCAGCATTTT.

The rearrangement joins TRBV5-1 to TRBJ1-1; no reliable D call. Germline CDR1 SGHRS, CDR2 YFSETQ. The ends were cut back, 3 bases at V and 8 bases at J, with 8 bases in the middle. This CDR3 is 11 amino acids long. The CDR3 nucleotides read TGCGCCAGCAGCTGGGGAGGGGAAGCTTTCTTT. This sequence encodes CASSWGGEAFF.

This chain uses TRBV10-2 with TRBJ1-6, with a possible D match to TRBD1 (5 bases). The CDR3 runs 13 residues. Germline V gene data show CDR1 as WSHSY and CDR2 as SAAADI. V lost 8 bases and J lost 10, with 15 bases in between. CDR3 residues: CASGGTPGSPLHF. DNA of the CDR3: TGCGCCAGCGGCGGGACCCCAGGGTCACCCCTCCACTTT.

J is TRBJ1-4 and V is TRBV7-8; D is perhaps TRBD1 (5 bases). The CDR3 has 15 residues. The germline V gene has CDR1 SGHVS and CDR2 FQNEAQ. Between the trimmed V and J ends, which lost 3 bases and 3 bases, there was a span of 11 bases. CDR3 amino acids: CASSFARVSNEKLFF. CDR3 coding DNA: TGTGCCAGCAGCTTCGCCAGGGTTTCTAATGAAAAACTGTTTTTT.

The chain joins TRBV7-2 to TRBJ1-2; D not certain. This CDR3 has 14 residues. Trimming shortened V by 3 bases and J by 3 bases, and 11 bases separated the two germline ends. CDR1 is SGHTA and CDR2 is FQGNSA in the germline V gene. For the CDR3, the DNA is TGTGCCAGCAGCTTTCGGGATTCAGACTATGGCTACACCTTC. Residues: CASSFRDSDYGYTF.

This chain uses TRBV6-1 with TRBJ2-1; no definite D call. The germline V gene has CDR1 MNHNS and CDR2 SASEGT. The CDR3 contains 12 residues. Trimming cost V 5 bases and J 1 base, with 3 bases left between them. CDR3: CASSPSYNEQFF. The CDR3 DNA follows: TGTGCCAGCAGTCCATCCTACAATGAGCAGTTCTTC.